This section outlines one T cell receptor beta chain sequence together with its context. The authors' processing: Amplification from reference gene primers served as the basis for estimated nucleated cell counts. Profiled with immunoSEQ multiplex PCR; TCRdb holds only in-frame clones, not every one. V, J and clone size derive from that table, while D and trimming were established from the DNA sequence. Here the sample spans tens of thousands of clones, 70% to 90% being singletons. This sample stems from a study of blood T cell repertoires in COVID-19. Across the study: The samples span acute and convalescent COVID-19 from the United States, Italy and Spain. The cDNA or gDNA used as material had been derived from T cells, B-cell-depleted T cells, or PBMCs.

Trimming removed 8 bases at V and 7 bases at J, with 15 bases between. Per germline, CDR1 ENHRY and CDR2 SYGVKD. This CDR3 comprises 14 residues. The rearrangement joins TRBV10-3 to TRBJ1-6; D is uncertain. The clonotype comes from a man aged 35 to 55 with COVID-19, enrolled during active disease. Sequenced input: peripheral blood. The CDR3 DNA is TGTGCCATCCGAAATGCAGGAATCAATTCACCCCTCCACTTT. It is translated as CAIRNAGINSPLHF.